Included here is one T cell receptor beta chain sequence, with context. The target antigen is unknown. The entry originates in a study of T cell repertoires in aging, cancer and after chemotherapy. Looking at the study overall: Healthy donor repertoires were recorded over several months to years and showed clear clonal overlap.

A mixed TRB-A/B primer pool amplified rearranged TRB by multiplex touch-down PCR. TCRdb re-called the multiplex PCR reads with MiXCR, one entry per CDR3 protein. The table lists about 10,000 distinct CDR3 sequences, 20% to 30% of them singletons. Trimming stripped 0 bases from V and 0 bases from J, with 11 bases between. The CDR3 extends over 15 amino acids. Germline V CDR1 and CDR2: DFQATT, SNEGSKA (reference sequence). Study conclusions and caveats: These repertoire data do not allow conclusions about immunological memory after chemotherapy. Rebound thymic output was suggested by rising median generation probability during chemotherapy in each cancer cohort. Compared with age-matched healthy donors, untreated hematological or solid cancer patients showed higher blood TCR clonality.

Peripheral blood genomic DNA, not sorted cells or RNA, was the template. The clonotype originates from a human donor in good health. Sequenced sample: blood. The chain carries TRBV20-1 and TRBJ1-1; D gene uncertain. The CDR3 loop is CSARDPRVMNTEAFF. In nucleotides, the CDR3 is TGCAGTGCTAGAGATCCGAGGGTGATGAACACTGAAGCTTTCTTT.